The 17 T cell receptor beta chains given below trace back to one sample, sequenced in a study of T-cell memory formation after mild COVID-19. TCRdb re-derived calls from the 5' RACE reads in MiXCR, one entry per CDR3 protein. Of hundreds of thousands of distinct CDR3 sequences in the sample, about a sixth are singletons; the top ten hold 9.5% to 15%. The sequencing input was PBMCs or a T cell subset sorted from them (not recorded which). Source of these receptors: an adult woman who had mild COVID-19 (a few samples of this study predate the infection). Cell type and time point are not known.

There are a few counts of this clonotype. The chain recombines TRBV24-1 with TRBJ1-5, with D possibly TRBD1 on 6 matching bases. V was clipped by 5 bases and J by 2 bases, with 9 bases between them. There are 14 residues in the CDR3. CDR1 and CDR2 from the germline V gene are KGHDR and SFDVKD. Written as DNA, the CDR3 is TGTGCCACCAGTGGGGGGGCGGGCAATCAGCCCCAGCATTTT. Translating gives CATSGGAGNQPQHF.

The chain recombines TRBV20-1 with TRBJ2-1; 9 nucleotides line up with TRBD2. The CDR3 runs to 13 residues. Germline-derived CDR1 and CDR2 are DFQATT and SNEGSKA (reference sequence). The CDR3 DNA reads TGCAGCCTCGGACTAGCGATCTACAATGAGCAGTTCTTC. It specifies CSLGLAIYNEQFF.

For the CDR3, the DNA is TGTGCCAGCAGCTCGCCCCCAGGGACCTACGAGCAGTACTTC. As protein: CASSSPPGTYEQYF. V usage is TRBV7-9 and J usage is TRBJ2-7; D might be TRBD1 (5 bases). Germline V lookup: CDR1 SEHNR, CDR2 FQNEAQ (reference sequence). This CDR3 contains 14 residues. The V end lost 4 bases, the J end lost 2 bases, and 12 bases lay between the germline ends.

The J gene is TRBJ2-2, the V gene TRBV30; D perhaps matches TRBD2 (5 bases). Trimming took 1 base from V and 2 from J, leaving 8 bases between them. The germline CDR1 and CDR2 sequences are GTSNPN and SVGIG (reference sequence). This CDR3 has 14 residues. CDR3 DNA sequence: TGTGCCTGGAGTGGTGGACTTAACACCGGGGAGCTGTTTTTT. Encoded protein: CAWSGGLNTGELFF.

V and J are TRBV4-3 and TRBJ2-7, with D tentatively TRBD1 or TRBD2 (5 bases each). This CDR3 comprises 18 residues. Trimming left V 0 bases short and J 0 bases short, with 18 bases between. Germline CDR1 LGHNA, CDR2 YSLEER. CDR3 residues: CASSQEPSGTLSSYEQYF. The CDR3 bases are TGCGCCAGCAGCCAAGAGCCTTCCGGGACGCTCAGCTCCTACGAGCAGTACTTC.

CDR3 bases: TGTGCCAGCAGCTTAACCCGGGACAGGGGTAACACCGGGGAGCTGTTTTTT. Its protein product is CASSLTRDRGNTGELFF. The rearrangement links TRBV7-2 to TRBJ2-2; TRBD1 matches at 10 bases. Germline values: CDR1 SGHTA, CDR2 FQGNSA. Trimming at V came to 2 bases and at J to 2 bases, leaving 5 bases not matched to a gene. This CDR3 comprises 17 residues.

V and J are TRBV7-2 and TRBJ2-2, with D possibly TRBD2 on 6 matching bases. Germline assignment: CDR1 SGHTA and CDR2 FQGNSA. The ends were cut back, 1 base at V and 4 bases at J, with 19 bases in the middle. This CDR3 region has 18 residues. The CDR3 DNA follows: TGTGCCAGCAGCTTAGTGGGGGGAGTGTCGTCCCCCACCGGGGAGCTGTTTTTT. It encodes CASSLVGGVSSPTGELFF. The whole variable domain, remainder taken from reference TRBV7-2 and TRBJ2-2, is GAGVSQSPSNKVTEKGKDVELRCDPISGHTALYWYRQSLGQGLEFLIYFQGNSAPDKSGLPSDRFSAERTGGSVSTLTIQRTQQEDSAVYLCASSLVGGVSSPTGELFFGEGSRLTVL.

This clonotype was detected a few times. The chain recombines TRBV5-4 with TRBJ2-2; the D is unclear. Looked up from germline, CDR1 is SGHNT and CDR2 is YYREEE (reference sequence). V lost 4 bases, J lost 2 bases, and 12 bases lay in between. This CDR3 region has 15 residues. The CDR3 sequence is CASSPTEVNTGELFF. The CDR3 nucleotides read TGTGCCAGCAGCCCCACCGAAGTTAACACCGGGGAGCTGTTTTTT.

V usage is TRBV29-1 and J usage is TRBJ2-1; D is unresolved. V lost 0 bases and J lost 2, with 17 bases in between. CDR1 is SQVTM and CDR2 is ANQGSEA in the germline V gene. The CDR3 has 17 amino acids. CDR3 loop: CSVEDPLAERAYNEQFF. In nucleotides, the CDR3 is TGCAGCGTTGAAGATCCCCTGGCAGAGAGAGCCTACAATGAGCAGTTCTTC.

The V call is TRBV5-1, the J call TRBJ2-3; tentative D call: TRBD1 (5 bases). Germline CDR1 SGHRS, CDR2 YFSETQ. Trimming took off 4 bases at V and 4 bases at J, with 13 bases between the two ends. The CDR3 loop spans 14 amino acids. The CDR3 here is CASSQGYASDTQYF. The CDR3 nucleotides are TGCGCCAGCAGCCAGGGCTATGCCTCAGATACGCAGTATTTT. Variable domain in full (rest from reference TRBV5-1 and TRBJ2-3): KAGVTQTPRYLIKTRGQQVTLSCSPISGHRSVSWYQQTPGQGLQFLFEYFSETQRNKGNFPGRFSGRQFSNSRSEMNVSTLELGDSALYLCASSQGYASDTQYFGPGTRLTVL.

The V call is TRBV3-1, the J call TRBJ2-2, with 7 bases aligning to TRBD2. The CDR3 extends over 16 amino acids. Germline loops: CDR1 LGHDT, CDR2 YNNKEL (reference sequence). The V and J ends lost 4 bases and 5 bases, in that order; junction bases with no gene match: 10. This CDR3 is CASSPEAGRGTGELFF. CDR3 nucleotides: TGTGCCAGCAGCCCCGAAGCGGGGAGGGGTACCGGGGAGCTGTTTTTT.

This clonotype was found once. The rearrangement links TRBV20-1 to TRBJ2-1; D remains unclear. This CDR3 is 14 amino acids long. Germline V gene data show CDR1 as DFQATT and CDR2 as SNEGSKA (reference sequence). V shed 1 base and J shed 7 bases, with 14 bases lying between them. This CDR3 reads CSARGPGRGNEQFF. The DNA of the CDR3 is TGCAGTGCTAGAGGTCCCGGCCGTGGGAATGAGCAGTTCTTC.

This clonotype came up many times. V is TRBV7-9 and J is TRBJ2-5; unclear D gene. Trimming removed 2 bases at V and 2 bases at J, with 3 bases between. The germline gives CDR1 SEHNR, CDR2 FQNEAQ (reference sequence). The length of the CDR3 is 12 residues. The CDR3 region is CASSLLQETQYF. CDR3 in DNA: TGTGCCAGCAGCTTATTGCAAGAGACCCAGTACTTC.

The chain employs TRBV12-3 or TRBV12-4 and TRBJ1-6; 7 positions match TRBD1. This CDR3 region has 15 residues. Germline trimming cut 5 bases from V and 7 bases from J; bases unmatched to any gene: 8. CDR3 nucleotides: TGTGCCAGCAGTCCGAGGGACAGTCAGAATTCACCCCTCCACTTT. It codes for CASSPRDSQNSPLHF.

This chain connects TRBV4-2 to TRBJ2-3; TRBD1 matches 9 bases. Germline CDR1 is LGHNA and CDR2 is YNFKEQ. The V gene end was trimmed by 8 bases and the J gene end by 1 base; junction bases not matched to a gene: 10. The CDR3 sequence is 16 residues long. The CDR3 here is CASAVIQGAGTDTQYF. The CDR3 region has the DNA TGTGCCAGCGCAGTTATACAGGGGGCGGGCACAGATACGCAGTATTTT.

This clonotype was observed a few times. This sequence joins TRBV12-3 or TRBV12-4 and TRBJ2-1; D remains ambiguous. This CDR3 has 17 amino acids. V dropped 0 bases and J dropped 0 bases, with 12 bases sitting between them. This CDR3 reads CASSLAPEAPSYNEQFF. CDR3 nucleotides: TGTGCCAGCAGTTTAGCGCCCGAGGCGCCCTCCTACAATGAGCAGTTCTTC.

This clonotype came up a few times. This chain uses TRBV7-2 with TRBJ1-2; the D gene is possibly TRBD1 (5 bases). Trimming took off 1 base at V and 7 bases at J, with 13 bases between the two ends. Germline assignment: CDR1 SGHTA and CDR2 FQGNSA. CDR3 length: 14 amino acids. For the CDR3, the DNA is TGTGCCAGCAGCTTAGGGGGCATGCGGCGTGGCTACACCTTC. This codes for CASSLGGMRRGYTF.